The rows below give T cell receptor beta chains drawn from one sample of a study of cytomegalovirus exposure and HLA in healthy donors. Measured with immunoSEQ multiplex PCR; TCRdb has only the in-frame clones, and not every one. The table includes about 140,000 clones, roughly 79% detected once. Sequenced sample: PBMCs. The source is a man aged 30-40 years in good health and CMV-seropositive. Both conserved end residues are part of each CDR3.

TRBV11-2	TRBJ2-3	CASSRLGNSWGTDTQYF
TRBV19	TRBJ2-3	CASSSPGGTNTQYF
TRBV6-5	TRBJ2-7	CASSSGTTYEQYF
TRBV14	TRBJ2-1	CASSQVGTGLFNEQFF
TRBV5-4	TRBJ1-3	CASSPETGNTIYF
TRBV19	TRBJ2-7	CASSIGGTGAYEQYF
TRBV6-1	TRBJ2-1	CASSGRQASYNEQFF
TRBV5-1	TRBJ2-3	CASSFIASGGAPDTQYF
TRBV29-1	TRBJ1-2	CSVAPLRPGQGSGYTF
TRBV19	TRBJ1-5	CASSMGEANQPQHF
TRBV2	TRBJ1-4	CASTRGGGADEKLFF
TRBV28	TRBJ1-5	CASNVGGNSNQPQHF
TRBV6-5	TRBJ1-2	CASSYLRTGGGYGYTF
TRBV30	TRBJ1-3	CAWSDRNTIYF
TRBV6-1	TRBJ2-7	CASSDLTGDREQYF
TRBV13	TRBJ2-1	CASSLGGADNEQFF
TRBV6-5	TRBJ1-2	CASSYSGQTGNYGYTF
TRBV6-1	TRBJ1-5	CASSGGQGGQPQHF
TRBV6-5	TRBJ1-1	CASSYDQVNTEAFF
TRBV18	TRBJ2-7	CASSPSGVGEQYF
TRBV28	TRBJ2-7	CASSFGGEGSYEQYF
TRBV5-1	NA	CASSRAGGTDYEQYF
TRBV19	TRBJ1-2	CASTPLITGDINYGYTF
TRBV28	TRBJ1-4	CASSLWDRVGPTNEKLFF
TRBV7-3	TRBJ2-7	CASSLTGQGSDEQYF
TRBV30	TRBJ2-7	CAGGRGDGNEQYF
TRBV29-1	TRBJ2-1	CSVEDTNSYQGVGINEQFF
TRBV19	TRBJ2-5	CATNDGQGLTQYF
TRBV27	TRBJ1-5	CASSLEGTGGKGNQPQHF
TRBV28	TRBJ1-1	CASSSPYSEAFF
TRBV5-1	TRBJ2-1	CASSTSGVNNEQFF
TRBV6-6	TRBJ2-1	CGFGNEQFF
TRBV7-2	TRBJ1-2	CASSLAHGGAINYGYTF
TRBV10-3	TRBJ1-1	CAISELGQGRTEAFF
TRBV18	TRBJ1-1	CASSPGPGGSTEAFF
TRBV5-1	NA	CASSFLGDYEQYF
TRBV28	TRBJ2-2	CASSLGHPSGELFF
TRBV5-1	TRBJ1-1	CASSLEVAAASTEAFF
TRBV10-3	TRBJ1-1	CAIRDREGSEAFF
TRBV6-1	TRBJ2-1	CASSSVNGNEQFF
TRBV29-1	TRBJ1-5	CSVQTGVNQPQHF
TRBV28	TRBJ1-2	CATRWLAYGYTF
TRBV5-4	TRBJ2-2	CASGGLAGGTNTGELFF
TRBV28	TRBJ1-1	CASRLGRGAFF
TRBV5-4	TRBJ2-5	CASSLFSAETQYF
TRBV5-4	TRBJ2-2	CASSLNGAGGFTGELFF
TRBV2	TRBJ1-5	CASSESRVNQPQHF
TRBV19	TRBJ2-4	CASSTSGGAVKNIQYF